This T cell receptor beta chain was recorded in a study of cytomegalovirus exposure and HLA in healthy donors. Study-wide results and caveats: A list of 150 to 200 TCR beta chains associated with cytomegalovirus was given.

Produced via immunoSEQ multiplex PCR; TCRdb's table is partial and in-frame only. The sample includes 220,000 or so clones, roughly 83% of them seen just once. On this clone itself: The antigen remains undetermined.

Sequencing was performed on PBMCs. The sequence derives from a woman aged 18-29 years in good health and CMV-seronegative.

The CDR3 DNA sequence: TGTGCCAGCAGCGCCTCCTCCTCTAATCAGCCCCAGCATTTT. Translation gives CASSASSSNQPQHF. The rearrangement uses TRBV2 and TRBJ1-5; D uncertain. The CDR3 length is 14 residues. Trimming pared 6 bases from V and 4 bases from J, leaving 13 bases between. The germline gives CDR1 SNHLY, CDR2 FYNNEI.